Listed below are T cell receptor beta chains from one sample, sequenced in a study of blood T cells in healthy people across ages. TCRdb re-called the 5' RACE reads through MiXCR, storing one row per CDR3 protein. Of 630,000 or so distinct CDR3 sequences in the sample, about 32% were seen once. The specimen sequenced was blood. The receptors derive from a woman at least 80 years old in good health. CDR3s include the opening cysteine and the closing phenylalanine or tryptophan. Fields, in order: J gene, V gene, CDR3 protein.

j_call: TRBJ1-2; v_call: TRBV7-8; cdr3_aa: CASSLDAGRGFGYGYTF
j_call: TRBJ2-1; v_call: TRBV5-1; cdr3_aa: CASARLEGNNEQFF
j_call: TRBJ2-3; v_call: TRBV3-1; cdr3_aa: CASSEHQGVGTDTQYF
j_call: TRBJ1-2; v_call: TRBV2; cdr3_aa: CASRDRGFIGYTF
j_call: TRBJ2-5; v_call: TRBV4-2; cdr3_aa: CASSLDVRETQYF
j_call: TRBJ2-3; v_call: TRBV20-1; cdr3_aa: CSAPGRTRTDTQYF
j_call: TRBJ1-2; v_call: TRBV5-1; cdr3_aa: CASSLGQGQGYTF
j_call: TRBJ1-1; v_call: TRBV29-1; cdr3_aa: CSVQPTGNTEAFF
j_call: TRBJ2-2; v_call: TRBV12-3/TRBV12-4; cdr3_aa: CASSPDRVWTGELFF
j_call: .; v_call: TRBV29-1; cdr3_aa: CSVSPRGDPREQYF
j_call: TRBJ1-3; v_call: TRBV3-1; cdr3_aa: CASSQGTRGNTIYF
j_call: TRBJ1-2; v_call: TRBV4-2; cdr3_aa: CASSPRGGDGYTF
j_call: TRBJ2-7; v_call: TRBV5-1; cdr3_aa: CASSLVAGGLEQYF
j_call: TRBJ2-3; v_call: TRBV20-1; cdr3_aa: CSAKAGGPDTQYF
j_call: TRBJ2-5; v_call: TRBV29-1; cdr3_aa: CSGTGDVMETQYF
j_call: TRBJ2-7; v_call: TRBV12-3/TRBV12-4; cdr3_aa: CASSPSVLNYEQYF
j_call: TRBJ2-1; v_call: TRBV12-3/TRBV12-4; cdr3_aa: CASSLLRPYNEQFF
j_call: TRBJ1-1; v_call: TRBV29-1; cdr3_aa: CSATKGINTEAFF
j_call: TRBJ2-3; v_call: TRBV6-2/TRBV6-3; cdr3_aa: CASSPVAGGRNTQYF
j_call: TRBJ1-1; v_call: TRBV12-3/TRBV12-4; cdr3_aa: CASSFTDAYTEAFF
j_call: TRBJ2-5; v_call: TRBV20-1; cdr3_aa: CSAREKGETQYF
j_call: TRBJ1-2; v_call: TRBV7-2; cdr3_aa: CTSSLGGQGSGSYGYTF
j_call: TRBJ1-4; v_call: TRBV2; cdr3_aa: CASRAGEKLFF
j_call: TRBJ1-4; v_call: TRBV10-3; cdr3_aa: CAISRDRGEKLFF
j_call: TRBJ2-1; v_call: TRBV12-3/TRBV12-4; cdr3_aa: CASSLSGDELFF
j_call: TRBJ1-6; v_call: TRBV6-6; cdr3_aa: CASRTGTVNSPLHF
j_call: TRBJ1-5; v_call: TRBV6-2/TRBV6-3; cdr3_aa: CASGNQPQHF
j_call: TRBJ2-3; v_call: TRBV18; cdr3_aa: CASSPVRVRLSSSTDTQYF
j_call: TRBJ2-1; v_call: TRBV6-2/TRBV6-3; cdr3_aa: CASSYAGQGNNEQFF
j_call: TRBJ1-6; v_call: TRBV7-6; cdr3_aa: CASSSSGLSVALHF
j_call: TRBJ1-6; v_call: TRBV30; cdr3_aa: CAWSVLTGSLPLHF